This T cell receptor (beta chain) originates from a study of cytomegalovirus exposure and HLA in healthy donors. Across the study: Around 76% of 350 to 400 genotyped donors fell in the Caucasian-associated ancestry cluster.

The PCR was carried out with 60 Vbeta primers and 13 Jbeta primers. TCRdb's copy holds only in-frame clones and misses some; the assay was immunoSEQ multiplex PCR. Counted here are 150,000 or so clones, more than 65% occurring once; the ten biggest clones make up about 5%. Study observations and caveats: The productive fraction for most TCR beta V segments was about 87% or about 30% in an earlier analysis. Among immune exposure information, only CMV serostatus was available.

This CDR3 is built from 17 residues. CDR1 is SGHNT and CDR2 is YYREEE in the germline V gene (reference sequence). Of note for this clone: The antigen is undetermined. Compared with germline, one end of the junction differs, possibly owing to a read error.

The J gene is TRBJ2-6, the V gene TRBV5-4; 9 bases align to TRBD1. This clonotype was sampled from a man aged 25 to 45 in good health and CMV-seropositive. The sample comprised PBMCs. This CDR3 reads CASRTGTGRAGANGLTF. The CDR3 DNA reads as TGTGCCAGCAGAACCGGGACAGGGAGGGCTGGGGCCAACGGCCTGACTTTC.